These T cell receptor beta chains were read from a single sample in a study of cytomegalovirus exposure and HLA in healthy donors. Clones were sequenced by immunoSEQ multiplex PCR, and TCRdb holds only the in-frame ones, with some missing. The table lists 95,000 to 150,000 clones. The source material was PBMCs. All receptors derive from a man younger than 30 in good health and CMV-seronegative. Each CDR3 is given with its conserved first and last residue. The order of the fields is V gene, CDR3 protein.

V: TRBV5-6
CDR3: CASSRGLPAYEQYF

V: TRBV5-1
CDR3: CASRVLSGGITDTQYF

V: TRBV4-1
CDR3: CASSQAGTVDEQYF

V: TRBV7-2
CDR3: CASSLGASWQETQYF

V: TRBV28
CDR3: CASTKIAGGTISTDTQYF

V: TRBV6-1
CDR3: CASSGTGLYQPQHF

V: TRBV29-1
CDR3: CSVEDWTGGRVKAEAFF

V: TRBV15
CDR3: CATSRGDRFVAEAFF

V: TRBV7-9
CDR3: CASSVGTTSGSSYEQYF

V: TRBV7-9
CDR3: CASSLAGLVRNEQYF

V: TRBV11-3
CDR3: CASSLGLAGNYEQYF

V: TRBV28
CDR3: CASRRTGEGSNQPQHF

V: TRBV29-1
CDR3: CSVSTGDNQPQHF

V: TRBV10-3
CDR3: CAIRGAASQETQYF

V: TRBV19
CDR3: CASSRGTEAFF

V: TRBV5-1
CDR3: CASSPNSPGQGSEQYF

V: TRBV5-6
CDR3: CASTLSRGEKLFF

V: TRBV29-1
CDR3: CSALNTEAFF

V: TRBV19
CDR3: CASSIDREGVSYEQYF

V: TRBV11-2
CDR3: CASSLVGGNTEAFF

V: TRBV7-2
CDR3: CASSRTSGQDYGYTF

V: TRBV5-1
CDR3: CASSAQLDNEQFF

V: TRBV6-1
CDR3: CASSEYPDRGIYEQYF

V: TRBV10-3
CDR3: CAISGQGSSGANVLTF

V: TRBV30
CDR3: CAWSNGQGIYEQYF

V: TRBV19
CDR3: CASRGQGNRAFF

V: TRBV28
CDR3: CASSYNGRADEQFF

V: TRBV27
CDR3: CASSLTNQGPLSYEQYF

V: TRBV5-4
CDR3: CASSSPSGTGTDTQYF

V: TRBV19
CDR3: CASSIARTGSGEQYF

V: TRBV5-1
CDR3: CASSLAGTTNEKLFF

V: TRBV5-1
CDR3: CASSLRSLAEAFF

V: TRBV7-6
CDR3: CASTSQGMKYNEQFF

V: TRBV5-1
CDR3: CASSFGSGTYEQYF

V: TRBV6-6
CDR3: CAGSSDRGTGGNEQYF

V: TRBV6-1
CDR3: CANVRKGNNEQFF

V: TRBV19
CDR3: CASMLSTSGFYEQYF

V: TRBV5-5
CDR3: CASSHRLATNEQFF

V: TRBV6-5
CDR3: CASSFNQVGRSYEQYF

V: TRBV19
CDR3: CASSIGTSGRSHEQYF

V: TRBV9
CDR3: CASSVDISNQPQHF

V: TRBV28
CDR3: CASCQGGEAADTEAFF

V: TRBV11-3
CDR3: CASSSPTRPGGRGELFF

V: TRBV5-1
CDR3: CASSVTSGSSYEQYF

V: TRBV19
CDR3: CASSIKGETQYF

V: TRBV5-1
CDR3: CASSSGGTNEQYF

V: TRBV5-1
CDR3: CASSLVVAGNYEQYF

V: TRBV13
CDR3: CASSLGGKLAGGTDTQYF

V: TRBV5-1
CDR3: CASSLSQGWGGEQYF

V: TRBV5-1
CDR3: CASSPDRGNNEQFF

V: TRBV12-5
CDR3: CASGFGTGGGTGELFF

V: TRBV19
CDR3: CASSIHSFPQETYGYTF